These 26 T cell receptor beta chains were all obtained from the same sample, sequenced in a study of blood T cell repertoires in COVID-19. Produced via immunoSEQ multiplex PCR; TCRdb's table is partial and in-frame only. The table includes 34,000 or so clones, around nine tenths detected once. Sequencing was performed on peripheral blood. Source of these receptors: a man in his fifties or sixties with active COVID-19.

In its sample, this clone was seen once. The V call is TRBV21-1, the J call TRBJ2-2; TRBD1 is the table's D call, not checked against the DNA. TRBV21-1 is a pseudogene locus. This CDR3 has 17 amino acids. The CDR3 loop is CASSKVDQPGGPGELFF. The CDR3 bases are TGTGCCAGCAGCAAAGTTGACCAGCCAGGGGGTCCCGGGGAGCTGTTTTTT.

This clone has only one observation. The V and J genes are TRBV2 and TRBJ2-1, with D perhaps TRBD2 (6 bases). The germline V gene has CDR1 SNHLY and CDR2 FYNNEI. This CDR3 is 13 amino acids long. V shed 6 bases and J shed 0 bases, with 6 bases lying between them. CDR3 residues: CASSGSSYNEQFF. CDR3 bases: TGTGCCAGCAGCGGGAGCTCCTACAATGAGCAGTTCTTC.

The chain employs TRBV7-2 and TRBJ2-2; D gene uncertain. CDR3 size: 14 residues. The germline gives CDR1 SGHTA, CDR2 FQGNSA. The V end lost 1 base, the J end lost 4 bases, and 7 bases lay between the germline ends. The CDR3 DNA is TGTGCCAGCAGCTTAGGCGCCCGCACCGGGGAGCTGTTTTTT. The encoded protein is CASSLGARTGELFF.

CDR3 protein: CASSETGKGYTF. Written as DNA, the CDR3 is TGTGCCAGCAGTGAAACAGGGAAAGGCTACACCTTC. The rearrangement uses TRBV2 and TRBJ1-2, with D perhaps TRBD1 (6 bases). The CDR3 consists of 12 residues. V dropped 2 bases and J dropped 8 bases, with 9 bases sitting between them. Germline assignment: CDR1 SNHLY and CDR2 FYNNEI.

The count of this clone is one. V usage is TRBV6-5 and J usage is TRBJ2-7; perhaps TRBD1 as D (6 bases). The V end was cut by 1 base, the J end by 7 bases, with 14 bases between. The CDR3 has 14 residues. The germline V gene has CDR1 MNHEY and CDR2 SVGAGI. The CDR3 sequence is CASSYYRASSEQYF. CDR3 coding DNA: TGTGCCAGCAGTTACTACAGGGCGTCGAGTGAGCAGTACTTC.

This clone showed up just once. The rearrangement uses TRBV7-9 and TRBJ2-1; TRBD2 matches at 10 bases. Germline-derived CDR1 and CDR2 are SEHNR and FQNEAQ (reference sequence). J lost 13 bases, V lost 2 bases, and 8 bases had no gene match. This CDR3 region has 14 residues. In nucleotides, the CDR3 is TGTGCCAGCAGCTTACAAGCGGGAGGGCCCTTTCAGTTCTTC. Its protein is CASSLQAGGPFQFF.

The chain couples TRBV7-9 to TRBJ1-4; D gene ambiguous. CDR1 SEHNR and CDR2 FQNEAQ come from the germline V gene (reference sequence). The CDR3 extends over 17 amino acids. V was shortened by 5 bases and J by 0 bases, with 16 bases between the two germline ends. The CDR3 loop reads CASSAGGSSATNEKLFF. Written as DNA, the CDR3 is TGTGCCAGCAGCGCGGGCGGCTCCTCCGCAACTAATGAAAAACTGTTTTTT.

V usage is TRBV27 and J usage is TRBJ1-5, with D possibly being TRBD1 (5 bases). V lost 6 bases and J 2 bases, leaving 11 bases between the germline ends. The CDR3 is 14 residues long. Germline V lookup: CDR1 MNHEY, CDR2 SMNVEV (reference sequence). CDR3 loop: CASRHRRGNQPQHF. The CDR3 DNA reads TGTGCCAGCAGACACAGGAGGGGCAATCAGCCCCAGCATTTT.

This clone has only one observation. This chain joins TRBV29-1 and TRBJ2-1; 10 nucleotides line up with TRBD2. Germline V gene lookup returns CDR1 SQVTM and CDR2 ANQGSEA. This CDR3 spans 14 amino acids. J was trimmed by 7 bases and V by 8 bases; bases with no gene match: 11. This CDR3 reads CSFSKAGGVNEQFF. The CDR3 DNA sequence: TGCAGCTTTAGTAAAGCGGGAGGGGTTAATGAGCAGTTCTTC.

The gene calls are TRBV5-8 and TRBJ1-2; 8 bases align to TRBD1. Germline V gene sequence: CDR1 SGHTS, CDR2 YDEGEE. V lost 7 bases, J lost 8 bases, and 13 bases stayed unmatched. The CDR3 is 14 amino acids. The CDR3 protein is CASGPGGPSGGYTF. The CDR3 coding sequence is TGTGCCAGCGGTCCAGGGGGCCCTTCAGGCGGCTACACCTTC.

The chain joins TRBV3-1 (or the pseudogene TRBV3-2) to TRBJ1-2; unclear D gene. V lost 1 base to trimming and J lost 6 bases, with 6 bases between them. The germline V gene encodes CDR1 LGHDT and CDR2 YNNKEL (reference sequence). The CDR3 extends over 12 amino acids. The CDR3 nucleotides read TGTGCCAGCAGCCAAGGCCGAGATGGCTACACCTTC. This translates into CASSQGRDGYTF.

The chain joins TRBV6-5 to TRBJ2-4; perhaps TRBD2 as D (6 bases). The CDR3 consists of 15 residues. Trimming stripped 6 bases from V and 3 bases from J, with 15 bases between. The germline V gene has CDR1 MNHEY and CDR2 SVGAGI. The CDR3: CASRFRAEGKNIQYF. The CDR3 DNA is TGTGCCAGCAGGTTCAGGGCGGAGGGCAAAAACATTCAGTACTTC.

The V gene is TRBV27, the J gene TRBJ2-1, with TRBD2 identical over 10 bases. Losses at the gene ends were 8 bases for V and 9 bases for J; bases not matched to a gene: 7. The CDR3 runs to 13 residues. Germline V gives CDR1 MNHEY, CDR2 SMNVEV (reference sequence). CDR3 sequence reads: CASGTSGIGEQFF. The CDR3 DNA sequence: TGTGCCAGCGGAACTAGCGGGATCGGTGAGCAGTTCTTC.

The V and J genes are TRBV7-6 and TRBJ1-6; D not certain. V lost 5 bases, J lost 6 bases, and 8 bases lay in between. The CDR3 runs 13 residues. Germline V CDR1 and CDR2: SGHVS, FNYEAQ. The CDR3 loop reads CASSQTSNSPLHF. The CDR3 DNA is TGTGCCAGCAGCCAGACAAGTAATTCACCCCTCCACTTT.

The chain combines TRBV27 with TRBJ2-3; 7 bases align to TRBD2. This CDR3 contains 13 residues. Germline assignment: CDR1 MNHEY and CDR2 SMNVEV (reference sequence). V lost 5 bases, J lost 12 bases, and 11 bases stayed unmatched. For the CDR3, the DNA is TGTGCCAGCAGTCCGGAGCCGGGACTACCACAGTATTTT. Its protein product is CASSPEPGLPQYF.

This chain uses TRBV7-8 with TRBJ2-1; 7 bases are shared with TRBD2. Germline-derived CDR1 and CDR2 are SGHVS and FQNEAQ. The length of the CDR3 is 15 residues. V was pared by 1 base and J by 10 bases, with 10 bases of the junction left unmatched. The CDR3 spells CASSLGDRGDWEQFF. Written as DNA, the CDR3 is TGTGCCAGCAGCTTAGGGGATCGGGGGGATTGGGAGCAGTTCTTC. Looking up the rest from reference TRBV7-8 and TRBJ2-1 gives the full variable domain: GAGVSQSPRYKVAKRGQDVALRCDPISGHVSLFWYQQALGQGPEFLTYFQNEAQLDKSGLPSDRFFAERPEGSVSTLKIQRTQQEDSAVYLCASSLGDRGDWEQFFGPGTRLTVL.

The rearrangement links TRBV5-8 to TRBJ2-1; TRBD1 is a possible D gene (6 bases). Germline V lookup: CDR1 SGHTS, CDR2 YDEGEE. V lost 4 bases and J 5 bases, leaving 16 bases between the germline ends. The CDR3 has 15 amino acids. CDR3 region: CASSADRSNHNEQFF. CDR3 DNA: TGTGCCAGCAGCGCCGACAGGTCCAACCACAATGAGCAGTTCTTC. The variable domain in full, with the rest retrieved from reference TRBV5-8 and TRBJ2-1, is EAGVTQSPTHLIKTRGQQATLRCSPISGHTSVYWYQQALGLGLQFLLWYDEGEERNRGNFPPRFSGRQFPNYSSELNVNALELEDSALYLCASSADRSNHNEQFFGPGTRLTVL.

The chain links TRBV2 to TRBJ2-5; 10 positions match TRBD1. After removal of 8 bases from V and 5 bases from J, the junction contained 5 bases not matched to a gene. This CDR3 is built from 13 residues. Germline V gene sequence: CDR1 SNHLY, CDR2 FYNNEI. The CDR3 nucleotides are TGTGCCAGCCAGGACAGGGGGAGCGAGACCCAGTACTTC. Residues: CASQDRGSETQYF.

The chain joins TRBV3-1 (or the pseudogene TRBV3-2) to TRBJ2-7, with D possibly matching TRBD2 (6 bases). Germline V gene lookup returns CDR1 LGHDT and CDR2 YNNKEL (reference sequence). Trimming shortened V by 2 bases and J by 3 bases, and 14 bases separated the two germline ends. The CDR3 is 15 residues long. This CDR3 reads CASSQIGEEVYEQYF. For the CDR3, the DNA is TGTGCCAGCAGCCAAATCGGGGAGGAGGTCTACGAGCAGTACTTC.

The rearrangement uses TRBV28 and TRBJ1-4; perhaps TRBD1 as D (5 bases). Trimming pared 6 bases from V and 8 bases from J, leaving 10 bases between. CDR3 length equals 12 residues. Per germline, CDR1 MDHEN and CDR2 SYDVKM. CDR3 amino acids: CASSGGKEKLFF. The CDR3 DNA is TGTGCCAGCAGCGGGGGAAAAGAAAAACTGTTTTTT.

The V call is TRBV14, the J call TRBJ2-1, with 9 bases lining up with TRBD1. Germline assignment: CDR1 SGHDN and CDR2 FVKESK. Unmatched junction bases numbered 7, after V lost 4 bases and J lost 3 bases. This CDR3 spans 16 amino acids. The CDR3 sequence is CASSPQTGGFYNEQFF. The DNA of the CDR3 is TGTGCCAGCAGCCCTCAAACAGGGGGCTTCTACAATGAGCAGTTCTTC. The full variable domain, in which reference TRBV14 and TRBJ2-1 provide the parts outside the CDR3, is EAGVTQFPSHSVIEKGQTVTLRCDPISGHDNLYWYRRVMGKEIKFLLHFVKESKQDESGMPNNRFLAERTGGTYSTLKVQPAELEDSGVYFCASSPQTGGFYNEQFFGPGTRLTVL.

This sequence joins TRBV27 and TRBJ2-7, with 14 bases identical to TRBD2. Germline V gene lookup returns CDR1 MNHEY and CDR2 SMNVEV (reference sequence). Trimming took 6 bases from V and 1 from J; bases not matched to a gene: 5. The length of the CDR3 is 16 residues. CDR3 nucleotides: TGTGCCAGCAGCCCCGGACTAGCGGGAGGATCCTACGAGCAGTACTTC. Its translation is CASSPGLAGGSYEQYF.

The rearrangement links TRBV19 to TRBJ1-1, with a weak D call TRBD1 (6 bases). From germline, CDR1 is LNHDA and CDR2 SQIVND (reference sequence). The V end was cut by 5 bases, the J end by 1 base, with 14 bases between. The CDR3 is 15 amino acids. As DNA, the CDR3 is TGTGCCAGTAGTTCTAGACAGGCGAAGAACACTGAAGCTTTCTTT. It is translated as CASSSRQAKNTEAFF.

This clone was counted between two and nine times. The chain is built from TRBV2 and TRBJ1-3; 9 nucleotides match TRBD1. Germline lookup yields CDR1 SNHLY and CDR2 FYNNEI. There are 15 residues in the CDR3. J lost 2 bases, V lost 6 bases, and 5 bases had no gene match. The CDR3 DNA reads as TGTGCCAGCAGACAACAGGGGGCGGCTGGAAACACCATATATTTT. Protein product: CASRQQGAAGNTIYF.

This sequence joins TRBV3-1 (or the pseudogene TRBV3-2) and TRBJ1-2; TRBD1 aligns across 9 bases. V dropped 4 bases and J dropped 8; count of bases not matched to a gene: 5. In germline, CDR1 is LGHDT, CDR2 YNNKEL (reference sequence). The CDR3 loop spans 13 amino acids. CDR3 sequence reads: CASSRQGEGGYTF. The CDR3 bases are TGTGCCAGCAGCCGACAGGGGGAGGGAGGCTACACCTTC.

DNA of the CDR3: TGTGCCAGCAGCTTAGGGTCTCGCGGGCCAGATACGCAGTATTTT. This translates into CASSLGSRGPDTQYF. The J gene is TRBJ2-3, the V gene TRBV7-2, with a tentative D call TRBD2 (5 bases). The V gene's germline CDR1 is SGHTA and CDR2 FQGNSA. This CDR3 has 15 amino acids. The ends were cut back, 1 base at V and 4 bases at J, with 12 bases in the middle. The whole variable domain, remainder taken from reference TRBV7-2 and TRBJ2-3, is GAGVSQSPSNKVTEKGKDVELRCDPISGHTALYWYRQSLGQGLEFLIYFQGNSAPDKSGLPSDRFSAERTGGSVSTLTIQRTQQEDSAVYLCASSLGSRGPDTQYFGPGTRLTVL.